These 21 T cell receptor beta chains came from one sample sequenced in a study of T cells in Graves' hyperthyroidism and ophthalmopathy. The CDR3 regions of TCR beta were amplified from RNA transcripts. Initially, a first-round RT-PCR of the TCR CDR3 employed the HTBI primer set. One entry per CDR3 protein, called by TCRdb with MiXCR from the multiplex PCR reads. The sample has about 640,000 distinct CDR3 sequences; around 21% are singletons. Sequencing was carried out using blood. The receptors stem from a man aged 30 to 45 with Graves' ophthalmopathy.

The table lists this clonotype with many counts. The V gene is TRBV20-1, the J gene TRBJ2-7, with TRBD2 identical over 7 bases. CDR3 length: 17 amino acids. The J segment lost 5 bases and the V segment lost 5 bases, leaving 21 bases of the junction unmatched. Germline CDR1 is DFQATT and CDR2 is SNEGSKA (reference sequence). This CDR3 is CSAPGRQGKLAKNEQYF. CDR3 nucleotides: TGCAGTGCTCCGGGCCGGCAAGGCAAACTAGCGAAAAACGAGCAGTACTTC.

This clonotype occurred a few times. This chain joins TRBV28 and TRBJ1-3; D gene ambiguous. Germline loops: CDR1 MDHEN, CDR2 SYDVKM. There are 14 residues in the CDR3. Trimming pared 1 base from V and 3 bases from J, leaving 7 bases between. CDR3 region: CASSLSTDGNTIYF. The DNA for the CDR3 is TGTGCCAGCAGTTTATCCACAGATGGAAACACCATATATTTT.

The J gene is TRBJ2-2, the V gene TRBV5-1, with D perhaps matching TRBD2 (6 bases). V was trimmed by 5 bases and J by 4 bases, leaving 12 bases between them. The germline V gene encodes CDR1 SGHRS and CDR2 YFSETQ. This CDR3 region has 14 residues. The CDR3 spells CASREGPATGELFF. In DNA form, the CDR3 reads TGCGCCAGCAGGGAGGGGCCCGCCACCGGGGAGCTGTTTTTT.

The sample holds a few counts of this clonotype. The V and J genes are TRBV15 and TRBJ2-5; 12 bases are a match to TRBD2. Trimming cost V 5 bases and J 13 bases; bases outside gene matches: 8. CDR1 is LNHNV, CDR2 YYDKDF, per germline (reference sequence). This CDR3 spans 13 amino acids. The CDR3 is CATSETSGSHRYF. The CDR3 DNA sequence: TGTGCCACCAGCGAGACTAGCGGGAGCCACCGGTACTTC.

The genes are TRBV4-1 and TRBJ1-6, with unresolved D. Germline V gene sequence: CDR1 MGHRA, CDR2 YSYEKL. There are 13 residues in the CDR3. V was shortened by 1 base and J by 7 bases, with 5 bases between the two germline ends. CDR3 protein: CASSQGNNSPLHF. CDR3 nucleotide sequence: TGCGCCAGCAGCCAAGGCAACAATTCACCCCTCCACTTT.

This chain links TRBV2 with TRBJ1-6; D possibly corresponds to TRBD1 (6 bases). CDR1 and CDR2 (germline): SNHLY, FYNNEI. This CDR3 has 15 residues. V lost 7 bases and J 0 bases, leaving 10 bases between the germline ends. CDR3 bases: TGTGCCAGCAAGGGGGAGAGCTCCTATAATTCACCCCTCCACTTT. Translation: CASKGESSYNSPLHF.

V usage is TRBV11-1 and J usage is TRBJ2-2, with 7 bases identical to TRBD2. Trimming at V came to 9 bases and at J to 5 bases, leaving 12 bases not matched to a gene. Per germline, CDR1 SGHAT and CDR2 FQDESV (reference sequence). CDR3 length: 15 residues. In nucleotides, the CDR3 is TGTGCCAGTGGGAGGGGCTCTGGAGGAACCGGGGAGCTGTTTTTT. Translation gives CASGRGSGGTGELFF.

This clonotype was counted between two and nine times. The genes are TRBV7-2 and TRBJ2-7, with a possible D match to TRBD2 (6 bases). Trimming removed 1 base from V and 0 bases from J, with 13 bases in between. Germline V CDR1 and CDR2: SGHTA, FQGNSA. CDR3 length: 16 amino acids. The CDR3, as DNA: TGTGCCAGCAGCTTAGAGGCTAGCGATAGCTCCTACGAGCAGTACTTC. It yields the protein CASSLEASDSSYEQYF. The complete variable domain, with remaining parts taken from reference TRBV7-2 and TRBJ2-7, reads GAGVSQSPSNKVTEKGKDVELRCDPISGHTALYWYRQSLGQGLEFLIYFQGNSAPDKSGLPSDRFSAERTGGSVSTLTIQRTQQEDSAVYLCASSLEASDSSYEQYFGPGTRLTVT.

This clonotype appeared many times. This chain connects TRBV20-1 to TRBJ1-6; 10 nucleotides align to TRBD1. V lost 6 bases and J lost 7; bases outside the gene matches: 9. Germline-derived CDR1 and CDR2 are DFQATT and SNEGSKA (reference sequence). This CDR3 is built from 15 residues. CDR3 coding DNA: TGCAGTGCGCGGCGGGTGGGACAGGGGAATTCACCCCTCCACTTT. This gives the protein CSARRVGQGNSPLHF.

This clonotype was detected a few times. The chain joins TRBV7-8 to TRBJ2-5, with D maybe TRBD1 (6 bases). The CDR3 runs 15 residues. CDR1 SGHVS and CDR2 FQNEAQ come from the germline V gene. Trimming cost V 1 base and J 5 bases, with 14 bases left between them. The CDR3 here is CASSLEAGVAETQYF. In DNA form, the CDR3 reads TGTGCCAGCAGCTTAGAAGCAGGGGTGGCGGAGACCCAGTACTTC. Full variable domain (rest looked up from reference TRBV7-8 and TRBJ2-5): GAGVSQSPRYKVAKRGQDVALRCDPISGHVSLFWYQQALGQGPEFLTYFQNEAQLDKSGLPSDRFFAERPEGSVSTLKIQRTQQEDSAVYLCASSLEAGVAETQYFGPGTRLLVL.

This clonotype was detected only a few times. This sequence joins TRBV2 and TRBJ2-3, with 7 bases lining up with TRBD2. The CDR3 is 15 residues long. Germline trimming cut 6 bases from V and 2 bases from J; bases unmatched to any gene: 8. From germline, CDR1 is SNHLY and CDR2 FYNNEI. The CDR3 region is CASSTGGFATDTQYF. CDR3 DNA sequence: TGTGCCAGCAGCACGGGGGGTTTCGCCACAGATACGCAGTATTTT.

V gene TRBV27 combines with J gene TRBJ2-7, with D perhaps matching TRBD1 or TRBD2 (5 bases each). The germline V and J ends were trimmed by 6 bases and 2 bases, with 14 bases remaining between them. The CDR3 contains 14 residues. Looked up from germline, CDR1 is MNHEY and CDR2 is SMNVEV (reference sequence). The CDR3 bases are TGTGCCAGCAGATCAAGGATGGGGGCCTACGAGCAGTACTTC. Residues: CASRSRMGAYEQYF.

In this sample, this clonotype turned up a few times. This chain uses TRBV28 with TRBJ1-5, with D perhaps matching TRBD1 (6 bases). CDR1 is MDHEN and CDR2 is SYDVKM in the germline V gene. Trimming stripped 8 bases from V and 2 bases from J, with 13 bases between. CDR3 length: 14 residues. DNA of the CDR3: TGTGCCAGCCAAACAGGGTCACGCAATCAGCCCCAGCATTTT. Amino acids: CASQTGSRNQPQHF.

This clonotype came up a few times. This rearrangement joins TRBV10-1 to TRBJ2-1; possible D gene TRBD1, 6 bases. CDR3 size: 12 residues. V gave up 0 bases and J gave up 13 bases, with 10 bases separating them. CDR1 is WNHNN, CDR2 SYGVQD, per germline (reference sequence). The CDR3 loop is CASSESPGVQFF. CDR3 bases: TGCGCCAGCAGTGAGTCCCCAGGGGTCCAGTTCTTC.

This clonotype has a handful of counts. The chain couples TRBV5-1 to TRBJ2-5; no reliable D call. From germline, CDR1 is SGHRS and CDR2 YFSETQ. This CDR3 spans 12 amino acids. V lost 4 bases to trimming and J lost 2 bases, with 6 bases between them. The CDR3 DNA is TGCGCCAGCAGCAACCCTCAAGAGACCCAGTACTTC. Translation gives CASSNPQETQYF.

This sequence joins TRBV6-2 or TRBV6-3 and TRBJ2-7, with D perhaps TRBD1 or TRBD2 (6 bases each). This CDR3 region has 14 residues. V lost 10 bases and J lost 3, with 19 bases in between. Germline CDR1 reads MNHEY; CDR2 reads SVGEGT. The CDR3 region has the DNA TGTGCCATCAAAGAGGAGGGGGGACGCTACGAGCAGTACTTC. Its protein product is CAIKEEGGRYEQYF.

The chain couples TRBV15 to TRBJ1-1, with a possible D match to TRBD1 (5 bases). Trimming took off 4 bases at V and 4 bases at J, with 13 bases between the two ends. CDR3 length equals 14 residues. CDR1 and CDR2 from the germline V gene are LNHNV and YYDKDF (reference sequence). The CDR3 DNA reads TGTGCCACCAGCATTCTCGCGGGGGGCACTGAAGCTTTCTTT. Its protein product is CATSILAGGTEAFF.

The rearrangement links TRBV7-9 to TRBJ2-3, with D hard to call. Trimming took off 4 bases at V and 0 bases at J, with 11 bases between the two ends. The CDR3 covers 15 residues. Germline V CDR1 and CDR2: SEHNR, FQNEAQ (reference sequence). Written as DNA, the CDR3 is TGTGCCAGCAGCTCGTACATTGGAAGCACAGATACGCAGTATTTT. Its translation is CASSSYIGSTDTQYF.

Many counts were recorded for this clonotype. CDR3 nucleotide sequence: TGTGCCAGCAGCCCCGGTACTGACAGATACTATGGCTACACCTTC. It specifies CASSPGTDRYYGYTF. The rearrangement uses TRBV5-8 and TRBJ1-2; D is perhaps TRBD1 (5 bases). Germline V gene sequence: CDR1 SGHTS, CDR2 YDEGEE. V gave up 4 bases and J gave up 3 bases, with 16 bases separating them. The CDR3 is made up of 15 amino acids.

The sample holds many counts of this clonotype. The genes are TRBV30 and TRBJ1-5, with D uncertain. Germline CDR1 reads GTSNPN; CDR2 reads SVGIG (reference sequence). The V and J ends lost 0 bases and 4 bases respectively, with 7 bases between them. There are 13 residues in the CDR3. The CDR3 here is CAWSVRKNQPQHF. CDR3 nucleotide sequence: TGTGCCTGGAGTGTCCGAAAGAATCAGCCCCAGCATTTT.

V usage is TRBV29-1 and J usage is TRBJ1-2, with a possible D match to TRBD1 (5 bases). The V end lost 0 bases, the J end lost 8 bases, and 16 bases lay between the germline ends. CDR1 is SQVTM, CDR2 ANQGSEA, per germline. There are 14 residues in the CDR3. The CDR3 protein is CSVEDMTGLSGYTF. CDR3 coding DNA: TGCAGCGTTGAAGATATGACGGGGCTGTCGGGCTACACCTTC.